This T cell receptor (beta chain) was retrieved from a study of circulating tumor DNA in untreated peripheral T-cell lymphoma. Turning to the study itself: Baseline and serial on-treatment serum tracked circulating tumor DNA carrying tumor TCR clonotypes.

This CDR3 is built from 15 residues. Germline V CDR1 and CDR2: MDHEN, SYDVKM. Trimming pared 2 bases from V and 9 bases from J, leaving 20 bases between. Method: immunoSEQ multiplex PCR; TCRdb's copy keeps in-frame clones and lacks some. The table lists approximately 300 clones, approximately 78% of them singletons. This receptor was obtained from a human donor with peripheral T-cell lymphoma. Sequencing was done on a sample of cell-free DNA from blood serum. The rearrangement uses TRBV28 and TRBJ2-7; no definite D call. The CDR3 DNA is TGTGCCAGCAGTTTAGGGGTCCCGGGTGTCGTGGGGCAGTACTTC. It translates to CASSLGVPGVVGQYF. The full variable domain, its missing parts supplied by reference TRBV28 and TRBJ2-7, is DVKVTQSSRYLVKRTGEKVFLECVQDMDHENMFWYRQDPGLGLRLIYFSYDVKMKEKGDIPEGYSVSREKKERFSLILESASTNQTSMYLCASSLGVPGVVGQYFGPGTRLTVT.